This T cell receptor (beta chain) comes out of a study of blood T cell repertoires in COVID-19. CDR1 and CDR2 (germline): ENHRY, SYGVKD. The CDR3 sequence is 14 residues long. The J segment lost 4 bases and the V segment lost 4 bases, leaving 6 bases of the junction unmatched. The repertoire was sequenced with immunoSEQ multiplex PCR; TCRdb's copy has only in-frame clones and lacks some. The profile covers 130,000 to 150,000 clones, with 80% to 90% appearing a single time and about 6% taken by the ten largest. The chain carries TRBV10-3 and TRBJ1-1, with 7 bases lining up with TRBD1. The specimen was peripheral blood. The TCR originated in an elderly man with acute or convalescent COVID-19. Here the CDR3 reads CAISGQGGSTEAFF. The CDR3 DNA follows: TGTGCCATCAGTGGGCAGGGGGGAAGCACTGAAGCTTTCTTT.